This entry lists 18 T cell receptor beta chains sequenced from one sample in a study of cytomegalovirus exposure and HLA in healthy donors. Primers included in the PCR were 60 Vbeta and 13 Jbeta primers. Generated by immunoSEQ multiplex PCR, the TCRdb table keeps only in-frame clones and is missing some. This sample has about 120,000 clones, with approximately 78% found just once. The material sequenced was PBMCs. Receptor source: a woman between 35 and 50 years old in good health and CMV-seronegative.

The count of this clone is one. The rearrangement joins TRBV4-2 to TRBJ2-7, with 9 nucleotides matching TRBD2. CDR1 and CDR2 (germline): LGHNA, YNFKEQ. CDR3 length equals 16 residues. After removal of 4 bases from V and 3 bases from J, the junction contained 10 bases not matched to a gene. The CDR3 DNA follows: TGTGCCAGCAGCCTTAGGTCGACTAGCGGAAGCTACGAGCAGTACTTC. Translating gives CASSLRSTSGSYEQYF.

The J gene is TRBJ2-2, the V gene TRBV10-1; weak D call: TRBD1 (5 bases). V gave up 6 bases and J gave up 5 bases, with 10 bases separating them. Per the germline V gene, CDR1 is WNHNN and CDR2 is SYGVQD (reference sequence). CDR3 length: 13 amino acids. The CDR3 region has the DNA TGCGCCAGCAGCACCCAGGGAACCGGGGAGCTGTTTTTT. Its translation: CASSTQGTGELFF.

The chain carries TRBV11-2 and TRBJ1-1; D gene ambiguous. V lost 7 bases and J 0 bases, leaving 24 bases between the germline ends. The germline V gene encodes CDR1 SGHAT and CDR2 FQNNGV. The CDR3 consists of 18 residues. CDR3 region: CASTSPRGFGLLNTEAFF. In DNA form, the CDR3 reads TGTGCCAGCACCTCCCCCCGGGGTTTTGGGCTGTTGAACACTGAAGCTTTCTTT. The entire variable domain, with the rest obtained from reference TRBV11-2 and TRBJ1-1, is as follows: EAGVAQSPRYKIIEKRQSVAFWCNPISGHATLYWYQQILGQGPKLLIQFQNNGVVDDSQLPKDRFSAERLKGVDSTLKIQPAKLEDSAVYLCASTSPRGFGLLNTEAFFGQGTRLTVV.

The rearrangement joins TRBV27 to TRBJ2-3; 12 bases line up with TRBD2. V shed 4 bases, J shed 9 bases, and the junction held 5 bases outside the gene matches. Germline CDR1 reads MNHEY; CDR2 reads SMNVEV (reference sequence). CDR3 size: 14 residues. The chain's CDR3 is CASSSRLAGDTQYF. For the CDR3, the DNA is TGTGCCAGCAGTTCCCGACTAGCGGGAGACACGCAGTATTTT.

The chain employs TRBV28 and TRBJ1-2; possible D gene TRBD1, 6 bases. This CDR3 is 17 amino acids long. The V gene's germline CDR1 is MDHEN and CDR2 SYDVKM. V shed 4 bases and J shed 4 bases, with 22 bases lying between them. The DNA of the CDR3 is TGTGCCAGCAGTTCGGCGTCCGGCGGCAGGGGTAGCTATGGCTACACCTTC. Translated, it gives CASSSASGGRGSYGYTF.

The chain links TRBV6-5 to TRBJ2-7; D possibly corresponds to TRBD1 (6 bases). Germline lookup yields CDR1 MNHEY and CDR2 SVGAGI. The CDR3 has 14 amino acids. V was trimmed by 0 bases and J by 5 bases, leaving 11 bases between them. CDR3 nucleotides: TGTGCCAGCAGTTACTCGGCGACAGGCGACGAGCAGTACTTC. Its translation is CASSYSATGDEQYF.

V usage is TRBV4-3 and J usage is TRBJ1-2; TRBD1 is a possible D gene (5 bases). Trimming cost V 1 base and J 4 bases, with 19 bases left between them. The CDR3 covers 17 residues. Germline values: CDR1 LGHNA, CDR2 YSLEER. CDR3 in DNA: TGCGCCAGCAGCCAAGGCTCACAGGCCCGACTCTCCTATGGCTACACCTTC. It codes for CASSQGSQARLSYGYTF.

This chain links TRBV6-1 with TRBJ2-3; 8 bases match TRBD1. This CDR3 comprises 15 residues. The V and J ends lost 8 bases and 4 bases, in that order; junction bases with no gene match: 11. Germline CDR1 reads MNHNS; CDR2 reads SASEGT. The CDR3 nucleotides read TGTGCCAGCTTCTTGGGGACAGGTGGGTCAGATACGCAGTATTTT. Encoded protein: CASFLGTGGSDTQYF.

The CDR3 DNA reads as TGTGCCAGCAGCCTTAGAACCGGGTCCTCCTACGAGCAGTACTTC. Protein: CASSLRTGSSYEQYF. This chain links TRBV6-5 with TRBJ2-7; D is unresolved. Germline CDR1 and CDR2: MNHEY and SVGAGI. V was cut by 6 bases and J by 0 bases, with 15 bases left in between. This CDR3 contains 15 residues.

This clone appeared a few times. The rearrangement joins TRBV27 to TRBJ2-4, with unresolved D. CDR1 is MNHEY and CDR2 is SMNVEV in the germline V gene (reference sequence). The CDR3 is 13 amino acids. V was clipped by 2 bases and J by 6 bases, with 8 bases between them. This CDR3 reads CASSLDFRNIQYF. Written as DNA, the CDR3 is TGTGCCAGCAGTTTAGACTTTAGAAACATTCAGTACTTC.

The rearrangement uses TRBV7-6 and TRBJ2-1; 14 bases are shared with TRBD2. The J segment lost 6 bases and the V segment lost 1 base, leaving 5 bases of the junction unmatched. Germline lookup yields CDR1 SGHVS and CDR2 FNYEAQ. The CDR3 contains 17 residues. The CDR3 loop is CASSLGGGTSGSNEQFF. CDR3 nucleotide sequence: TGTGCCAGCAGCTTAGGGGGGGGGACTAGCGGGAGCAATGAGCAGTTCTTC.

The V gene is TRBV7-9, the J gene TRBJ1-4; D remains unclear. The CDR3 has 13 amino acids. Trimming took off 8 bases at V and 6 bases at J, with 13 bases between the two ends. CDR1 and CDR2 (germline): SEHNR, FQNEAQ (reference sequence). DNA for the CDR3: TGTGCCAGCCGAGGAGGACCCTATGAAAAACTGTTTTTT. Translated: CASRGGPYEKLFF.

The J gene is TRBJ2-3, the V gene TRBV7-6; D unresolved. V shed 8 bases and J shed 2 bases, with 11 bases lying between them. Germline CDR1 is SGHVS and CDR2 is FNYEAQ. The CDR3 is 13 amino acids. This CDR3 reads CASGRRVTDTQYF. The CDR3, as DNA: TGTGCCAGCGGCAGGCGAGTCACAGATACGCAGTATTTT.

This sequence joins TRBV7-9 and TRBJ2-5; D unclear. Trimming took off 5 bases at V and 3 bases at J, with 16 bases between the two ends. Germline CDR1 SEHNR, CDR2 FQNEAQ (reference sequence). The CDR3 loop spans 15 amino acids. The CDR3 bases are TGTGCCAGCAGCCCCCCCTTGGGCCTAAAAGAGACCCAGTACTTC. This codes for CASSPPLGLKETQYF.

The rearrangement links TRBV11-2 to TRBJ2-7, with TRBD2 matching over 7 bases. The V segment lost 7 bases and the J segment 2 bases; nucleotides outside the gene matches: 11. The CDR3 has 15 residues. The germline V gene has CDR1 SGHAT and CDR2 FQNNGV. Written as DNA, the CDR3 is TGTGCCAGCACTCAGAGGGGCGGGAGTACCTACGAGCAGTACTTC. Encoded protein: CASTQRGGSTYEQYF. The full variable domain, rest sourced from reference TRBV11-2 and TRBJ2-7, is EAGVAQSPRYKIIEKRQSVAFWCNPISGHATLYWYQQILGQGPKLLIQFQNNGVVDDSQLPKDRFSAERLKGVDSTLKIQPAKLEDSAVYLCASTQRGGSTYEQYFGPGTRLTVT.

The CDR3 spells CASSFSGPINNEQFF. The CDR3 DNA follows: TGTGCCAGCAGTTTTTCAGGTCCTATTAACAATGAGCAGTTCTTC. The J gene is TRBJ2-1, the V gene TRBV27; no firm D call. The V gene's germline CDR1 is MNHEY and CDR2 SMNVEV (reference sequence). Deletions cut 3 bases from V and 5 bases from J, with 14 bases between. This CDR3 comprises 15 residues.

The chain joins TRBV4-1 to TRBJ2-7; D remains ambiguous. The CDR3 totals 15 residues. The V end was cut by 3 bases, the J end by 0 bases, with 12 bases between. Germline CDR1 and CDR2: MGHRA and YSYEKL. CDR3: CASSQPTKSSYEQYF. The DNA of the CDR3 is TGCGCCAGCAGCCAGCCAACCAAGAGCTCCTACGAGCAGTACTTC.

This chain connects TRBV4-1 to TRBJ1-5; the D gene is possibly TRBD1 (6 bases). V was cut by 1 base and J by 6 bases, with 10 bases left in between. This CDR3 is 14 amino acids long. Germline loops: CDR1 MGHRA, CDR2 YSYEKL. This chain's CDR3 is CASSQGRGGQPQHF. The CDR3 DNA reads TGCGCCAGCAGCCAAGGCAGGGGCGGTCAGCCCCAGCATTTT.